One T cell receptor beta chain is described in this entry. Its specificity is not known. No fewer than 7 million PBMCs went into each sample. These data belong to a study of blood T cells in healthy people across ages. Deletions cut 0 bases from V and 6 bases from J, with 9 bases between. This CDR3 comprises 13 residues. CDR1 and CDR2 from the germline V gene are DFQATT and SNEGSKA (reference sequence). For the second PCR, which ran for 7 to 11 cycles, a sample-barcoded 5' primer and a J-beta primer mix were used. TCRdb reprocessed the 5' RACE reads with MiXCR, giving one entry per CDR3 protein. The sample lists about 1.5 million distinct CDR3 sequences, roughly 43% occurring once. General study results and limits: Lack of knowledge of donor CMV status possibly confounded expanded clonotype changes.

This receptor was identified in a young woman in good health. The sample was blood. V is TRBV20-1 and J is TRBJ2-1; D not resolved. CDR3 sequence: CSARDVLSNEQFF. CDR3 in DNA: TGCAGTGCTAGAGATGTCCTGAGCAATGAGCAGTTCTTC.